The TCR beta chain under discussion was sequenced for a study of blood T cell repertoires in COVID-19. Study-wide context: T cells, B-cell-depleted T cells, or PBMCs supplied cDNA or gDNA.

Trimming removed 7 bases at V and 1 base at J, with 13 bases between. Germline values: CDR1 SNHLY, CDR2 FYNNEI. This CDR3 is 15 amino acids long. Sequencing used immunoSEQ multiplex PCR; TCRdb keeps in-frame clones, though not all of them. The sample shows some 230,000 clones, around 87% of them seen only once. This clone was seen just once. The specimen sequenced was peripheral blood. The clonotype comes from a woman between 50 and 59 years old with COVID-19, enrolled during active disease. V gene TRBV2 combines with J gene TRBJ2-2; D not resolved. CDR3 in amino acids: CASTRLTLNTGELFF. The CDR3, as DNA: TGTGCCAGCACCCGACTGACGTTGAACACCGGGGAGCTGTTTTTT.